One TCR beta chain is described in this entry. Its antigen is undetermined. These data belong to a study of cytomegalovirus exposure and HLA in healthy donors. Findings of the study overall: For most TCR sequences rarity was the rule, although some public TCRs occurred in many donors.

Vbeta (60) and Jbeta (13) primers were used in the PCR. Produced via immunoSEQ multiplex PCR; TCRdb's table is partial and in-frame only. The sample gives some 200,000 clones, 70% to 80% of which show up once; over 1.5% is in the top ten. The CDR3 contains 17 residues. Trimming removed 2 bases from V and 4 bases from J, with 17 bases in between. Germline lookup yields CDR1 SGHTA and CDR2 FQGNSA. The V gene is TRBV7-2, the J gene TRBJ1-4, with D possibly being TRBD1 (5 bases). The specimen was PBMCs. This clonotype was obtained from a girl aged 10 to 17 in good health and CMV-seropositive. The CDR3 DNA follows: TGTGCCAGCAGCTTACGGTACGACAGCCGGCATAATGAAAAACTGTTTTTT. This translates into CASSLRYDSRHNEKLFF. Full variable domain (outside the CDR3, taken from reference TRBV7-2 and TRBJ1-4): GAGVSQSPSNKVTEKGKDVELRCDPISGHTALYWYRQSLGQGLEFLIYFQGNSAPDKSGLPSDRFSAERTGGSVSTLTIQRTQQEDSAVYLCASSLRYDSRHNEKLFFGSGTQLSVL.